This T cell receptor (beta chain) appears in the sequencing data of a study of cytotoxic CD8 clonotypes in ibrutinib-treated CLL. As for the study in general: Partial responders roughly 25, complete 2; some 12 progressed and about 14 stayed in remission by median roughly 70 months. Overall study findings and caveats: In comparison with age-matched healthy donors, baseline clonality was higher and tracked circulating CD8+ T-cell counts. Contraction or stability on treatment was seen for public clonotypes, which were uncommon.

To note about this clone: Its specificity is unknown.

The CDR3 runs to 18 residues. Per the germline V gene, CDR1 is SEHNR and CDR2 is FQNEAQ (reference sequence). Trimming cost V 4 bases and J 0 bases, with 16 bases left between them. The assay was immunoSEQ multiplex PCR, and TCRdb's table has in-frame clones only and misses some. The sample gives about 40,000 clones, about 70% of which show up once; roughly a tenth is in the top ten. The sample was PBMCs, taken at disease progression, from a patient treated with ibrutinib. This sequence was found in a human donor with chronic lymphocytic leukemia. The genes are TRBV7-9 and TRBJ2-6; D uncertain. CDR3 nucleotide sequence: TGTGCCAGCAGCTGGTTCTTACGGCAGGACTCTGGGGCCAACGTCCTGACTTTC. This gives the protein CASSWFLRQDSGANVLTF.